This T cell receptor beta chain was identified in a study of blood T cells in healthy people across ages. Study-wide background: Roughly one uniquely barcoded beta molecule per two T cells was captured.

General study results and limits: Diversity was higher, and naive CD4+ cells more numerous, in long-lived donors than in aged donors.

Concerning this clonotype: Its antigen is not identified.

CDR3 size: 16 residues. CDR1 is LGHNA, CDR2 YSLEER, per germline. V gave up 2 bases and J gave up 0 bases; unmatched junction bases: 3. A second PCR of 7 to 11 cycles used a sample-barcoded 5' primer and a J-beta primer mix. Template switching added a 12-random-nucleotide identifier to every cDNA molecule. TCRdb re-called the 5' RACE reads through MiXCR, storing one row per CDR3 protein. This sample has 540,000 or so distinct CDR3 sequences; 45% to 55% occur once, and the top ten carry around 25%. The rearrangement joins TRBV4-3 to TRBJ2-2; the match to TRBD1 covers 7 bases. The source of this sequence is an elderly man in good health. The sequenced material came from blood. The CDR3 DNA sequence: TGCGCCAGCAGCCAATCGGGACAGACGAACACCGGGGAGCTGTTTTTT. Residues: CASSQSGQTNTGELFF.